Listed below are T cell receptor beta chains from one sample, sequenced in a study of neurological immune-mediated disorders. TCRdb independently ran MiXCR on the 5' RACE reads; one entry per CDR3 protein. Here the sample spans tens of thousands of distinct CDR3 sequences, about 3% being singletons. The sequenced material came from PBMCs. These receptors came from a man aged 40-49 years with multiple sclerosis. CDR3s include the opening cysteine and the closing phenylalanine or tryptophan. Fields, in order: J gene, D gene, clone size, V gene, CDR3 length, CDR3 protein, CDR3 DNA. A D gene is named only where the DNA matches it firmly. Only some rows state a clone size, as once, few, many or a class for expanded clones.

>TRBJ2-1|NA|many|TRBV2|14
CASRRDTHYNEQFF
TGTGCCAGCAGGAGGGACACTCACTACAATGAGCAGTTCTTC
>TRBJ1-1|NA|many|TRBV5-5|14
CASEWAAMNTEAFF
TGTGCCAGCGAGTGGGCAGCAATGAACACTGAAGCTTTCTTT
>TRBJ1-2|NA|many|TRBV27|13
CASSPGTDYGYTF
TGTGCCAGCAGTCCCGGGACGGACTATGGCTACACCTTC
>TRBJ2-5|NA|many|TRBV12-3/TRBV12-4|13
CASSSGILETQYF
TGTGCCAGCAGTTCCGGGATTTTAGAGACCCAGTACTTC
>TRBJ1-4|NA|few|TRBV5-1|14
CASSSGTEGEKLFF
TGCGCCAGCAGCTCCGGGACCGAGGGTGAAAAACTGTTTTTT
>TRBJ1-2|TRBD1|many|TRBV20-1|13
CSASDSGGNGYTF
TGCAGTGCTAGTGACTCAGGGGGCAACGGCTACACCTTC
>TRBJ1-1|TRBD1|many|TRBV9|15
CASSGPGQGFAEAFF
TGTGCCAGCAGCGGCCCCGGACAGGGGTTCGCTGAAGCTTTCTTT
>TRBJ2-5|TRBD2|NA|TRBV7-3|18
CASNATSSGGAAGETQYF
TGTGCCAGCAATGCCACGAGTAGCGGGGGGGCGGCCGGGGAGACCCAGTACTTC
>TRBJ1-2|NA|many|TRBV20-1|12
CSARRQDYGYTF
TGCAGTGCTAGACGCCAGGACTATGGCTACACCTTC
>TRBJ2-3|NA|many|TRBV7-2|15
CASSYRTRTTDTQYF
TGTGCCAGCAGCTATCGGACACGAACCACAGATACGCAGTATTTT
>TRBJ2-7|NA|many|TRBV29-1|10
CSVEDYEQYF
TGCAGCGTTGAGGACTACGAGCAGTACTTC
>TRBJ2-7|NA|many|TRBV3-1|14
CASSRPGAEGEQYF
TGTGCCAGCAGCCGTCCCGGGGCCGAGGGCGAGCAGTACTTC
>TRBJ1-4|TRBD1|many|TRBV2|14
CASRPDRDNEKLFF
TGTGCCAGCAGACCCGACAGGGATAATGAAAAACTGTTTTTT
>TRBJ1-4|NA|few|TRBV7-9|15
CASSTYRETNEKLFF
TGTGCCAGCAGCACGTACAGGGAAACTAATGAAAAACTGTTTTTT
>TRBJ1-2|TRBD1|many|TRBV7-3|14
CASSHADRVGGYTF
TGTGCCAGCAGCCATGCAGACAGGGTCGGCGGCTACACCTTC
>TRBJ2-5|NA|many|TRBV3-1|15
CASSPSLGEGETQYF
TGTGCCAGCAGCCCCTCACTTGGGGAAGGGGAGACCCAGTACTTC
>TRBJ2-1|TRBD2|many|TRBV7-2|12
CASSSSGGRQFF
TGTGCCAGCAGCTCGAGCGGGGGCCGCCAGTTCTTC
>TRBJ2-4|NA|many|TRBV5-1|19
CASSSPLRDPTRVQNIQYF
TGCGCCAGCAGCTCCCCACTCCGGGACCCTACTAGAGTCCAAAACATTCAGTACTTC
>TRBJ2-6|NA|many|TRBV28|14
CASTDSSGANVLTF
TGTGCCAGCACAGACAGCTCTGGGGCCAACGTCCTGACTTTC
>TRBJ1-3|NA|many|TRBV6-6|15
CATGSEQGLGNTIYF
TGTGCCACGGGTTCGGAACAGGGCTTAGGAAACACCATATATTTT
>TRBJ2-7|NA|many|TRBV20-1|15
CSANEEQTPSYEQYF
TGCAGTGCTAACGAGGAACAGACCCCTTCCTACGAGCAGTACTTC
>TRBJ2-5|NA|many|TRBV5-1|15
CASSLAGTHQETQYF
TGCGCCAGCAGCTTGGCCGGGACACACCAAGAGACCCAGTACTTC
>TRBJ2-3|NA|many|TRBV6-1|15
CASSVSGLPTDTQYF
TGTGCCAGCAGTGTTAGCGGACTACCCACAGATACGCAGTATTTT